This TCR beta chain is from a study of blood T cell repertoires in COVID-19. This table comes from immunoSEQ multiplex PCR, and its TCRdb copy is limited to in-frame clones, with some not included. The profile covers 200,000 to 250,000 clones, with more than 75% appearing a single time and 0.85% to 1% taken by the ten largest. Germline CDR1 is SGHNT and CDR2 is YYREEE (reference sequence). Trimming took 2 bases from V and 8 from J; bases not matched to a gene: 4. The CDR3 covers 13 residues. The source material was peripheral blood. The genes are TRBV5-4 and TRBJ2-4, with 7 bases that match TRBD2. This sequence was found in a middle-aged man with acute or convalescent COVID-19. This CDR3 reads CASSFGGLDIQYF. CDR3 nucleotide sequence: TGTGCCAGCAGCTTCGGGGGGTTGGACATTCAGTACTTC. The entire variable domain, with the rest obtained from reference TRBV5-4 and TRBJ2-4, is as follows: ETGVTQSPTHLIKTRGQQVTLRCSSQSGHNTVSWYQQALGQGPQFIFQYYREEENGRGNFPPRFSGLQFPNYSSELNVNALELDDSALYLCASSFGGLDIQYFGAGTRLSVL.